Given below is one TCR beta chain in context. The antigen is not known. The CDR3 has 13 residues. The germline V gene has CDR1 MNHEY and CDR2 SVGEGT. V lost 7 bases, J lost 5 bases, and 14 bases lay in between. RNA transcripts yielded amplified TCR beta CDR3 regions. Initially, a first-round RT-PCR of the TCR CDR3 employed the HTBI primer set. Each CDR3 protein is one row after TCRdb ran MiXCR on the multiplex PCR reads. This table has approximately 610,000 distinct CDR3 sequences, about 15% appearing once. The data stem from a study of T cells in Graves' hyperthyroidism and ophthalmopathy. Study-level findings and limits: Progression to ophthalmopathy was predicted a median of approximately 6.4 months early.

The chain recombines TRBV6-2 or TRBV6-3 with TRBJ2-5, with D possibly being TRBD1 (6 bases). The TCR was taken from a woman in her 40s with Graves' ophthalmopathy. The sequenced material came from blood. CDR3 bases: TGTGCCAGCAAAGGTTCAGGGGCCGAGACCCAGTACTTC. This sequence encodes CASKGSGAETQYF.